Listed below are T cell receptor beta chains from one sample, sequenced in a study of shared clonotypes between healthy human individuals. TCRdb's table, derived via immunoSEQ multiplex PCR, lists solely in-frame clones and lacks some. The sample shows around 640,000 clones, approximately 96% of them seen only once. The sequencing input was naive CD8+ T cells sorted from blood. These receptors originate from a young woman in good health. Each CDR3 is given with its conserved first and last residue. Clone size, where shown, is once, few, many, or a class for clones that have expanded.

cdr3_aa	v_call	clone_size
CASSYAGSSYEQYF	TRBV28	NA
CASSDPLVETGTSAYNEQFF	TRBV10-2	once
CASSFRTGGTEAFF	TRBV5-1	NA
CASSPRASGIDDTQYF	TRBV28	NA
CASSGRWGGRKSTDTQYF	TRBV10-1	NA
CASSLSASSTDTQYF	TRBV5-6	NA
CASSLAGGPGYEQYF	TRBV7-9	NA
CASSPNSGTTYQETQYF	TRBV28	NA
CSVEDQETYEQYF	TRBV29-1	few
CASRESSWNTGELFF	TRBV7-9	NA
CASSSWDLEAFF	TRBV28	NA
CASTLYMNTEAFF	TRBV19	NA
CASSTMTSGRFNEQFF	TRBV5-6	NA
CASSLYFPMNTEAFF	TRBV27	NA
CASSSYDTEAFF	TRBV5-4	NA
CASTKWDDNEQFF	TRBV19	NA
CAISETSGRAYEQYF	TRBV10-3	NA
CASKKLAGGLYSYNEQFF	TRBV7-6	NA
CASSLGAGVTGELFF	TRBV5-4	NA
CASSLAGLAGGHEQFF	TRBV7-9	NA
CSVDSGSYEQYF	TRBV29-1	once
CASSLRQSDTEAFF	TRBV5-4	NA
CASKGQGDNEQFF	TRBV28	NA
CASSLRGHSYGYTF	TRBV27	NA
CATHSPRTTYNEQFF	TRBV28	NA
CASSLQEGVETQYF	TRBV6-6	NA
CASSPPGAGQPQHF	TRBV18	once
CASQPKRETQYF	TRBV2	NA
CASSSGTPYEQYF	TRBV7-8	NA
CASSESDLEWGSGNTIYF	TRBV6-1	NA
CASSPDRELPNTEAFF	TRBV28	once
CASSIGGVGTKNIQYF	TRBV19	NA
CATSDGRSYEQYF	TRBV15	NA
CASSFSGIESNEQFF	TRBV28	NA
CASSLAIGVSYNEQFF	TRBV7-8	NA
CASADRESNQPQHF	TRBV27	NA
CASRVGQGITEAFF	TRBV6-6	NA
CASRLRTSGTYEQYF	TRBV6-5	NA
CASSKYGQGASEKLFF	TRBV28	once
CASSLARQGQRGTEAFF	TRBV11-2	NA
CASNLASDEQFF	TRBV7-9	NA
CASSQGTGANVLTF	TRBV4-1	NA
CATSHRRTWGYTF	TRBV15	NA
CASSELGGGELFF	TRBV25-1	NA
CASSPGTGVRQLPSSGNTIYF	TRBV2	NA
CASSLVERSSYEQYF	TRBV5-6	NA
CASSLGATNYGYTF	TRBV5-6	NA
CASSFLAGATDTQYF	TRBV7-8	NA